This TCR beta chain was identified in a study of blood T cell repertoires in COVID-19. In the study overall: The samples span acute and convalescent COVID-19 from the United States, Italy and Spain. T cells, B-cell-depleted T cells, or PBMCs supplied cDNA or gDNA.

The germline V gene has CDR1 MNHNS and CDR2 SASEGT. The V end was cut by 4 bases, the J end by 0 bases, with 10 bases between. The CDR3 sequence is 16 residues long. Under the authors' procedure: Researchers report that nucleated cell counts were estimated from reference gene primer amplification. TCRdb's copy holds only in-frame clones and misses some; the assay was immunoSEQ multiplex PCR. V, J and clone size derive from that table, while D and trimming were established from the DNA sequence. Among around 190,000 clones listed, about 82% were seen once. The V gene is TRBV6-1, the J gene TRBJ1-6; D call uncertain. The TCR comes from a man between 65 and 80 years old with active or convalescent COVID-19. The source material was peripheral blood. The CDR3 DNA is TGTGCCAGCAGTGGGCCAGGCAGCTCCTATAATTCACCCCTCCACTTT. Translated, it gives CASSGPGSSYNSPLHF.